This passage covers 2 T cell receptor beta chains from one sample sequenced in a study of cytomegalovirus exposure and HLA in healthy donors. PCR was performed using 60 Vbeta and 13 Jbeta primers. TCRdb keeps only in-frame clones here, not all; method: immunoSEQ multiplex PCR. The sample consists of around 140,000 clones, roughly 78% of them appearing once. Specimen: PBMCs. The receptors shown here come from a female donor in good health and CMV-seronegative.

The rearrangement links TRBV6-1 to TRBJ1-5, with a tentative D call TRBD1 (5 bases). The CDR3 is 14 amino acids. V was shortened by 6 bases and J by 7 bases, with 16 bases between the two germline ends. Germline CDR1 MNHNS, CDR2 SASEGT. CDR3 region: CASRARERGQPQHF. The CDR3 DNA is TGTGCCAGCAGGGCCAGGGAAAGGGGACAGCCCCAGCATTTT.

The rearrangement uses TRBV9 and TRBJ2-4; 8 nucleotides match TRBD2. The CDR3 is 13 residues long. Germline CDR1 reads SGDLS; CDR2 reads YYNGEE. With V trimmed by 4 bases and J by 16 bases, 13 bases remained unmatched. The CDR3 sequence is CASSPITSGGLYF. The CDR3 region has the DNA TGTGCCAGCAGCCCCATTACGAGCGGGGGATTATACTTC.